This T cell receptor (beta chain) is from a study of T-cell reconstitution after alpha-beta-depleted transplantation in children. Study-wide points: After transplant, at about two months, alpha-beta T cells were reportedly derived from several hundred expanded graft clones.

Comment on this clonotype: The target antigen is unknown.

In germline, CDR1 is SGDLS, CDR2 YYNGEE. This CDR3 is built from 16 residues. V shed 3 bases, J shed 2 bases, and the junction held 7 bases outside the gene matches. Using unique molecular identifiers, the investigators prepared the TCRbeta library. TCRdb reprocessed the PCR reads via MiXCR and lists one record per CDR3 protein. The sample shows about a million distinct CDR3 sequences, under 30% of them seen only once. This rearrangement joins TRBV9 to TRBJ2-2; 7 bases fit TRBD1. The source is a boy under two years old who had a stem cell transplant for SCID, so the T cells may come from the graft donor. The sample in question was PBMCs, mostly from graft donor cells, obtained 360 days after TCRalphabeta/CD19-depleted stem cell transplant. The CDR3 sequence is CASSDGTASNTGELFF. The CDR3 DNA follows: TGTGCCAGCAGCGACGGGACAGCCTCAAACACCGGGGAGCTGTTTTTT. The full variable domain, in which reference TRBV9 and TRBJ2-2 provide the parts outside the CDR3, is DSGVTQTPKHLITATGQRVTLRCSPRSGDLSVYWYQQSLDQGLQFLIQYYNGEERAKGNILERFSAQQFPDLHSELNLSSLELGDSALYFCASSDGTASNTGELFFGEGSRLTVL.